The entry below gives a single T cell receptor beta chain sequence along with its context. This record comes from a study of blood T cell repertoires in COVID-19. In the study overall: PBMCs, B-cell-depleted T cells, or T cells were the source of the cDNA or gDNA that made up the material.

Self-reported history from a screening survey and questionnaire set each donor's cohort. Sequencing was performed with immunoSEQ multiplex PCR; in TCRdb, only in-frame clones are kept and a portion is missing. The profile shows a few hundred thousand clones, more than 70% of them singletons. Germline loops: CDR1 MNHEY, CDR2 SVGAGI. V was clipped by 2 bases and J by 8 bases, with 10 bases between them. The CDR3 runs 12 residues. This chain joins TRBV6-5 and TRBJ2-7, with D tentatively TRBD2 (6 bases). The sequence came from a woman in her thirties or forties with acute COVID-19. The sample consisted of PBMCs or T cells enriched from blood (not recorded which). The CDR3 protein is CASSYAGSQQYF. CDR3 DNA: TGTGCCAGCAGTTACGCGGGGTCGCAGCAGTACTTC.